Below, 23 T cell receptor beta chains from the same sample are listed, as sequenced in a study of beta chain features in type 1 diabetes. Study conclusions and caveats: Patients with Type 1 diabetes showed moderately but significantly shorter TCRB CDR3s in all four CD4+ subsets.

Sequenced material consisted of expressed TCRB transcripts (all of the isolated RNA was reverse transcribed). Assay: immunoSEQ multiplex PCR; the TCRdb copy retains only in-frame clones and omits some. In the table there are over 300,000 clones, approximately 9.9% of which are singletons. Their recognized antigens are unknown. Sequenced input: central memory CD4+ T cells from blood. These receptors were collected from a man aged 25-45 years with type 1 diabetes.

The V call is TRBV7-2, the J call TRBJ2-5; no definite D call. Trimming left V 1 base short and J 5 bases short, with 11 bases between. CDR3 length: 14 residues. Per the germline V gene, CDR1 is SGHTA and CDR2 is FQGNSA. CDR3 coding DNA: TGTGCCAGCAGCTTAGACGGGTCCGGTGAGACCCAGTACTTC. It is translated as CASSLDGSGETQYF.

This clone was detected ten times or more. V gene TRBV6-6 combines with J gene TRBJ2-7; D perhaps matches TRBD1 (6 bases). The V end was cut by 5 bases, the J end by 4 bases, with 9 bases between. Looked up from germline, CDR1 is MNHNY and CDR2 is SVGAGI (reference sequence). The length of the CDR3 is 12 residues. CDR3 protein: CASSNQGYEQYF. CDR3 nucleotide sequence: TGTGCCAGCAGTAACCAGGGGTACGAGCAGTACTTC.

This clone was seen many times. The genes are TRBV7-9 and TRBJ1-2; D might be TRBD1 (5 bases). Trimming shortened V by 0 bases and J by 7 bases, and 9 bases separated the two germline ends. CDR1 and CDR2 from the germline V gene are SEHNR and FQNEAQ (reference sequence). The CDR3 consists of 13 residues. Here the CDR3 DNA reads TGTGCCAGCAGCTTAGCCGGGGCTGCTGGCTACACCTTC. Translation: CASSLAGAAGYTF.

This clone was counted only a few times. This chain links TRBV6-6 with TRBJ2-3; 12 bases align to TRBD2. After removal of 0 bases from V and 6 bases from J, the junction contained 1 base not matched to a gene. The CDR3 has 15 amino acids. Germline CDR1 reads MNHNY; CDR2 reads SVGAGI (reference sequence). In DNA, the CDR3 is TGTGCCAGCAGTTACTCGACTAGCGGGGGTGATACGCAGTATTTT. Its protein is CASSYSTSGGDTQYF.

CDR3 bases: TGCGCCAGCAGCCCGGGGACAGCAATCACAGATACGCAGTATTTT. This encodes CASSPGTAITDTQYF. The V and J genes are TRBV5-1 and TRBJ2-3, with 7 nucleotides matching TRBD1. Germline V CDR1 and CDR2: SGHRS, YFSETQ. V was clipped by 4 bases and J by 2 bases; unmatched bases: 7. CDR3 length: 15 residues.

CDR3 region: CASGVRDRFYGYTF. The DNA of the CDR3 is TGTGCCAGTGGAGTCCGGGACAGGTTCTATGGCTACACCTTC. The chain carries TRBV21-1 and TRBJ1-2; the D segment call TRBD1 is taken from the table without a DNA check. TRBV21-1 is termed a pseudogene. CDR3 length: 14 amino acids.

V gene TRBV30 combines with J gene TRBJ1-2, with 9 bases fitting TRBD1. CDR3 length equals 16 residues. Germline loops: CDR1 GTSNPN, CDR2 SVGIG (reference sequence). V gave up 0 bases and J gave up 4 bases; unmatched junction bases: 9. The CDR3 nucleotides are TGTGCCTGGAGTGTACGAGGGACAGGGATCAGCTATGGCTACACCTTC. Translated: CAWSVRGTGISYGYTF. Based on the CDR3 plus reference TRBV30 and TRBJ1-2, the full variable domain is SQTIHQWPATLVQPVGSPLSLECTVEGTSNPNLYWYRQAAGRGLQLLFYSVGIGQISSEVPQNLSASRPQDRQFILSSKKLLLSDSGFYLCAWSVRGTGISYGYTFGSGTRLTVV.

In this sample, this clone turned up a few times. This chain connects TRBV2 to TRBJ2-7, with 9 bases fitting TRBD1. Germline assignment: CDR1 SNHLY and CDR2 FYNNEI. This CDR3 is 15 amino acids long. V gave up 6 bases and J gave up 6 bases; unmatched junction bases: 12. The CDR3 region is CASSPRRQGVFEQYF. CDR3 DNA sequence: TGTGCCAGCAGCCCTCGTCGACAGGGGGTGTTCGAGCAGTACTTC.

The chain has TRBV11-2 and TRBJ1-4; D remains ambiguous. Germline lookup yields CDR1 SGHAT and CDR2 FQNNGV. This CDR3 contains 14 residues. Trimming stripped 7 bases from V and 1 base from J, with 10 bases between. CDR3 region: CASTEAGTNEKLFF. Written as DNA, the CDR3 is TGTGCCAGCACGGAGGCGGGAACTAATGAAAAACTGTTTTTT.

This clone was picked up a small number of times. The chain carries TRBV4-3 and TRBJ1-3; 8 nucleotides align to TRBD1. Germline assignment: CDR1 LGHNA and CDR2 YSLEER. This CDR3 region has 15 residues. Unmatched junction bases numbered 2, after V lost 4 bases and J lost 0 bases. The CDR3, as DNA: TGCGCCAGCAGCCTAGGACAGGGCTCTGGAAACACCATATATTTT. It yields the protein CASSLGQGSGNTIYF.

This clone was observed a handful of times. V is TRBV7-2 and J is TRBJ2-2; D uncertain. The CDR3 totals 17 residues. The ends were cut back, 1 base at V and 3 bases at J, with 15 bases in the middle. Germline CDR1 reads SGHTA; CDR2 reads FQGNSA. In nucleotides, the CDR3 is TGTGCCAGCAGCTTAGTATCGACGACGGACCACACCGGGGAGCTGTTTTTT. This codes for CASSLVSTTDHTGELFF.

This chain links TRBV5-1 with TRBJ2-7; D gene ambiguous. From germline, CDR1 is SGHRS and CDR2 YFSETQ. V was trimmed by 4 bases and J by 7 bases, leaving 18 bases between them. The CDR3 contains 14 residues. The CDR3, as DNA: TGCGCCAGCAGCCCCGGCGGCGGTTCGGAAGAGCAGTACTTC. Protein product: CASSPGGGSEEQYF.

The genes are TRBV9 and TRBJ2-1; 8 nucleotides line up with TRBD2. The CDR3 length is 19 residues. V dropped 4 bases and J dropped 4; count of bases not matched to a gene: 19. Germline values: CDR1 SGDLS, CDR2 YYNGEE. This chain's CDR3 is CASSFRRERGPYFYNEQFF. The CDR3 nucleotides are TGTGCCAGCAGCTTCCGGAGGGAGCGGGGGCCTTATTTTTACAATGAGCAGTTCTTC.

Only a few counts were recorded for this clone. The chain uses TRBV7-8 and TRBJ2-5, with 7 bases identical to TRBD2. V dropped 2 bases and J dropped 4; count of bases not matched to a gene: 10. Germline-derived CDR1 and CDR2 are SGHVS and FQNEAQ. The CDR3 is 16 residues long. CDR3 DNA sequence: TGTGCCAGCAGCTTAAGGTCGAGACTAGCAGGAGAGACCCAGTACTTC. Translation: CASSLRSRLAGETQYF.

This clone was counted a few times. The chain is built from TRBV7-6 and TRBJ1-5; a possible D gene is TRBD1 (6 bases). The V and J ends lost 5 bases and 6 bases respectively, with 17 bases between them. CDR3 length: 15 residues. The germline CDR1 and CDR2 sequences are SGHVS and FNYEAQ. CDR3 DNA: TGTGCCAGCAGCGTAGATAACAGGGTTGGTCAGCCCCAGCATTTT. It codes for CASSVDNRVGQPQHF.

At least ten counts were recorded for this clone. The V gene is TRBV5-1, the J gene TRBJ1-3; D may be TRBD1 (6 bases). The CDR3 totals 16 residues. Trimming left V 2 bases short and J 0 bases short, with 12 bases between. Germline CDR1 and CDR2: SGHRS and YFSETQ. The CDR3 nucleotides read TGCGCCAGCAGCTTCGGGGGCCTCACCTCTGGAAACACCATATATTTT. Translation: CASSFGGLTSGNTIYF. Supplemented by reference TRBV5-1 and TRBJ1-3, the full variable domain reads KAGVTQTPRYLIKTRGQQVTLSCSPISGHRSVSWYQQTPGQGLQFLFEYFSETQRNKGNFPGRFSGRQFSNSRSEMNVSTLELGDSALYLCASSFGGLTSGNTIYFGEGSWLTVV.

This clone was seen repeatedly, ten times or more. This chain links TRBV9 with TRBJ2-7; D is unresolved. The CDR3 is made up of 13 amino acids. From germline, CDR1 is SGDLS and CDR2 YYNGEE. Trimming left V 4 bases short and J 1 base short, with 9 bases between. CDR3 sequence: CASSRDPSYEQYF. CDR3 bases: TGTGCCAGCAGCCGAGACCCGTCCTACGAGCAGTACTTC.

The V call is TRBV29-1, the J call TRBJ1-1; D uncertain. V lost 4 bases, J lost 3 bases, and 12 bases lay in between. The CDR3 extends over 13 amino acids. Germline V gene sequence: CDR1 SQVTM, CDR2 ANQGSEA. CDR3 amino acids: CSVGGTWDTEAFF. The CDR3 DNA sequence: TGCAGCGTTGGGGGTACCTGGGACACTGAAGCTTTCTTT.

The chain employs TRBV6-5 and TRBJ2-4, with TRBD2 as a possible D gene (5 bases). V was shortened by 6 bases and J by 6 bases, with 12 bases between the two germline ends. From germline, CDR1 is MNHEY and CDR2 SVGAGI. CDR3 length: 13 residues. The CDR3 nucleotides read TGTGCCAGCAGATCGACTACCACAAACATTCAGTACTTC. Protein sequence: CASRSTTTNIQYF.

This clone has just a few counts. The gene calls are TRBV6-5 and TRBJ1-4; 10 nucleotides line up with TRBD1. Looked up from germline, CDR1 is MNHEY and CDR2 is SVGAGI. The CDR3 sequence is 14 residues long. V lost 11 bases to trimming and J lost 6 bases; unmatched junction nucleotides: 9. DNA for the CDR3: TGTGCCTCCAGAGGCGGGACAGGGGATGAAAAACTGTTTTTT. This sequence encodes CASRGGTGDEKLFF.

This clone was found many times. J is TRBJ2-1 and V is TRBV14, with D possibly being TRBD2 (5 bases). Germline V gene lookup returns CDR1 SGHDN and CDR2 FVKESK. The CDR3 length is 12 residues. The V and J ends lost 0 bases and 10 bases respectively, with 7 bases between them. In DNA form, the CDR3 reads TGTGCCAGCAGCCAAGATGCGGGCGAGCAGTTCTTC. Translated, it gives CASSQDAGEQFF.

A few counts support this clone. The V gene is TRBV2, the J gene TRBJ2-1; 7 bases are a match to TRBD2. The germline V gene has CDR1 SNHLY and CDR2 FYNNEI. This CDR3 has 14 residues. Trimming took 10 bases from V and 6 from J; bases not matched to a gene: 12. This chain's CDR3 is CAILPSGGGNEQFF. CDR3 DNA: TGTGCCATCCTCCCCTCTGGCGGGGGCAATGAGCAGTTCTTC.

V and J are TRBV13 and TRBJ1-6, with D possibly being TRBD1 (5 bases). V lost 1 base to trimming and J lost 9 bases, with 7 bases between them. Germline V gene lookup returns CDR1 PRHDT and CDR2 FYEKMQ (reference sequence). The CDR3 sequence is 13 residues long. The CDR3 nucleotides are TGTGCCAGCAGCTTAGCGGGGGGTTCACCCCTCCACTTT. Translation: CASSLAGGSPLHF.